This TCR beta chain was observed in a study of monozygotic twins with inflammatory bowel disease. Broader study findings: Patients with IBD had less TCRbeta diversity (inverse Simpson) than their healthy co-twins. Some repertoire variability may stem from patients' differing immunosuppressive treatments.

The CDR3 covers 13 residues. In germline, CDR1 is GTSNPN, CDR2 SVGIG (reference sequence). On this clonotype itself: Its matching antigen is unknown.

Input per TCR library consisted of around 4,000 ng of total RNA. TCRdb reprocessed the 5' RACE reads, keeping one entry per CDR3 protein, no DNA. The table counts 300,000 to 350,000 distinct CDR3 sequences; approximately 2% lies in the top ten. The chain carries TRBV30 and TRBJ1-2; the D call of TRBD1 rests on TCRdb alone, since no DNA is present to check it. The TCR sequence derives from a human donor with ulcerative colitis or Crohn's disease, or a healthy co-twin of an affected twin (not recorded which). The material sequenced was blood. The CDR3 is CAWSDVRVRGYTF.